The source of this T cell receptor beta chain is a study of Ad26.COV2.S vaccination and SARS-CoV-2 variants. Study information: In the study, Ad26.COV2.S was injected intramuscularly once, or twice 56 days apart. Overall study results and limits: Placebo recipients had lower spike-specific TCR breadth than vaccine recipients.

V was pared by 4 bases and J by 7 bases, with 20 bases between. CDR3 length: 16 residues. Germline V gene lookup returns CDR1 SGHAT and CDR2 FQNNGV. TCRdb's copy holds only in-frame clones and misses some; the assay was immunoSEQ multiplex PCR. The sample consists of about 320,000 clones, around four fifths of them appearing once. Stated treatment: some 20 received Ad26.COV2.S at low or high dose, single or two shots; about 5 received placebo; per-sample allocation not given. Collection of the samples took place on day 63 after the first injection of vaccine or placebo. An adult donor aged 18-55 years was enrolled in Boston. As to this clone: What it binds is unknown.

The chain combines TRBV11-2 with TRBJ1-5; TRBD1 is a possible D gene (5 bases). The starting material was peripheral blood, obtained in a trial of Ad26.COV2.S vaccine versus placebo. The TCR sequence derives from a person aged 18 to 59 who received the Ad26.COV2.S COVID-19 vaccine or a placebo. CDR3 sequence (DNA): TGTGCCAGCAGCTGCCACAGGTGGGCTGTCAAACAGCCCCAGCATTTT. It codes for CASSCHRWAVKQPQHF.